This entry lists 25 T cell receptor beta chains sequenced from one sample in a study of T cells in Graves' hyperthyroidism and ophthalmopathy. RNA transcripts provided the source from which TCR beta CDR3 regions were amplified. HTBI primers were the set used in a first-round RT-PCR of the TCR CDR3. TCRdb reanalysed the multiplex PCR reads using MiXCR and keeps one entry per CDR3 protein. The sample records hundreds of thousands of distinct CDR3 sequences, about an eighth being singletons. Specimen: blood. The receptors were sampled from a woman between 40 and 50 years old with Graves' ophthalmopathy.

This clonotype was found a few times. The chain uses TRBV14 and TRBJ2-1; D gene uncertain. V gave up 1 base and J gave up 12 bases, with 7 bases separating them. There are 11 residues in the CDR3. Germline CDR1 SGHDN, CDR2 FVKESK. The CDR3 DNA sequence: TGTGCCAGCAGCCAAGGACATCGGCAGTTCTTC. It specifies CASSQGHRQFF.

This clonotype was recorded a few times. This CDR3 reads CAISMLAGNTEAFF. CDR3 nucleotide sequence: TGTGCCATATCTATGTTAGCGGGGAACACTGAAGCTTTCTTT. This chain links TRBV10-3 with TRBJ1-1; D uncertain. V was shortened by 9 bases and J by 1 base, with 15 bases between the two germline ends. The CDR3 totals 14 residues. CDR1 and CDR2 from the germline V gene are ENHRY and SYGVKD.

Many counts were recorded for this clonotype. This chain uses TRBV12-3 or TRBV12-4 with TRBJ2-7; a possible D gene is TRBD2 (5 bases). V lost 7 bases and J lost 3, with 16 bases in between. The length of the CDR3 is 14 residues. In DNA form, the CDR3 reads TGTGCCAGCAAAACGGAGGTTGGGAGCTACGAGCAGTACTTC. Translation gives CASKTEVGSYEQYF.

V usage is TRBV4-1 and J usage is TRBJ2-3; possibly TRBD1 for D (6 bases). Germline assignment: CDR1 MGHRA and CDR2 YSYEKL. The CDR3 has 16 residues. The V end lost 1 base, the J end lost 2 bases, and 13 bases lay between the germline ends. CDR3 in amino acids: CASSQGGTGFTDTQYF. CDR3 DNA: TGCGCCAGCAGCCAAGGGGGAACAGGGTTCACAGATACGCAGTATTTT.

This clonotype was seen only a few times. The chain has TRBV24-1 and TRBJ2-3; D possibly uses TRBD1 or TRBD2 (5 bases each). V lost 2 bases and J lost 0, with 5 bases in between. This CDR3 has 14 amino acids. Germline V lookup: CDR1 KGHDR, CDR2 SFDVKD. The CDR3: CATSDWGSTDTQYF. The DNA for the CDR3 is TGTGCCACCAGTGATTGGGGGAGCACAGATACGCAGTATTTT.

On this clonotype: One junction end does not reproduce the germline sequence, and a read error may be involved. The V gene is TRBV6-1, the J gene TRBJ2-1; 7 bases line up with TRBD1. Germline assignment: CDR1 MNHNS and CDR2 SASEGT. This CDR3 region has 17 residues. CDR3 in amino acids: CASSEQGVMSSYSEQFF. CDR3 DNA: TGTGCCAGCAGTGAACAGGGGGTAATGAGCTCCTACAGTGAGCAGTTCTTC.

This chain uses TRBV9 with TRBJ2-3; TRBD1 agrees at 7 bases. V lost 0 bases, J lost 2 bases, and 3 bases stayed unmatched. CDR3 length: 15 amino acids. The V gene's germline CDR1 is SGDLS and CDR2 YYNGEE. The CDR3 loop reads CASSVEGAYTDTQYF. CDR3 sequence (DNA): TGTGCCAGCAGCGTAGAGGGGGCCTACACAGATACGCAGTATTTT.

The rearrangement links TRBV5-4 to TRBJ2-3; D not resolved. This CDR3 spans 16 amino acids. The V end lost 0 bases, the J end lost 3 bases, and 14 bases lay between the germline ends. Germline CDR1 reads SGHNT; CDR2 reads YYREEE (reference sequence). CDR3 bases: TGTGCCAGCAGCTTGGATCGGAGTTTGATAACAGATACGCAGTATTTT. Its translation is CASSLDRSLITDTQYF.

V usage is TRBV3-1 and J usage is TRBJ2-5, with D uncertain. The V end lost 0 bases, the J end lost 2 bases, and 16 bases lay between the germline ends. Looked up from germline, CDR1 is LGHDT and CDR2 is YNNKEL (reference sequence). The CDR3 extends over 17 amino acids. CDR3 loop: CASSQDGHKDLQETQYF. CDR3 DNA sequence: TGTGCCAGCAGCCAAGATGGGCACAAAGATTTACAAGAGACCCAGTACTTC.

In this sample, this clonotype turned up many times. CDR3 nucleotide sequence: TGTGCCAGCAGTGAATCGAGGACAGGGGGCATTTTGGCTGAAGCTTTCTTT. Translation gives CASSESRTGGILAEAFF. The chain links TRBV27 to TRBJ1-1, with 11 bases aligning to TRBD1. Germline CDR1 and CDR2: MNHEY and SMNVEV (reference sequence). The V gene end was trimmed by 5 bases and the J gene end by 6 bases; junction bases not matched to a gene: 14. The CDR3 is 17 residues long.

Many counts were recorded for this clonotype. V and J are TRBV7-8 and TRBJ1-1; tentative D call: TRBD1 (6 bases). V dropped 1 base and J dropped 6 bases, with 9 bases sitting between them. The CDR3 extends over 13 amino acids. CDR1 and CDR2 from the germline V gene are SGHVS and FQNEAQ. CDR3 DNA: TGTGCCAGCAGCTTAGGGGGGCAGCCTGAAGCTTTCTTT. Its translation is CASSLGGQPEAFF.

This clonotype has just a few counts. The genes are TRBV19 and TRBJ2-1; possible D gene TRBD2, 7 bases. CDR3 length: 11 residues. From germline, CDR1 is LNHDA and CDR2 SQIVND (reference sequence). The V gene lost 7 bases and the J gene lost 13 bases, with 14 bases spanning the gap. This chain's CDR3 is CASTRGTTQFF. The CDR3 nucleotides read TGTGCCAGTACGAGGGGGACTACCCAGTTCTTC.

This clonotype has at least ten counts. This sequence joins TRBV7-9 and TRBJ1-6; a possible D gene is TRBD1 (6 bases). The length of the CDR3 is 14 residues. CDR1 SEHNR and CDR2 FQNEAQ come from the germline V gene (reference sequence). V was clipped by 4 bases and J by 5 bases, with 9 bases between them. Here the CDR3 DNA reads TGTGCCAGCAGCTACCAGGGGAATAATTCACCCCTCCACTTT. It yields the protein CASSYQGNNSPLHF.

This clonotype was recorded many times. The chain couples TRBV11-2 to TRBJ2-1; D may be TRBD1 or TRBD2 (5 bases each). This CDR3 contains 16 residues. The germline CDR1 and CDR2 sequences are SGHAT and FQNNGV. V was shortened by 5 bases and J by 4 bases, with 18 bases between the two germline ends. The CDR3 protein is CASSSGRGERYNEQFF. Here the CDR3 DNA reads TGTGCCAGCAGCAGTGGACGGGGCGAAAGGTACAATGAGCAGTTCTTC.

This clonotype was picked up many times. This rearrangement joins TRBV6-1 to TRBJ1-2, with D tentatively TRBD1 (6 bases). The V end lost 5 bases, the J end lost 4 bases, and 14 bases lay between the germline ends. The CDR3 length is 14 residues. CDR1 and CDR2 (germline): MNHNS, SASEGT. The CDR3: CASSYREMGYGYTF. CDR3 DNA: TGTGCCAGCAGTTACAGGGAGATGGGCTATGGCTACACCTTC.

At least ten counts were recorded for this clonotype. The chain recombines TRBV2 with TRBJ1-4; 10 bases match TRBD1. The CDR3 sequence is 16 residues long. Germline trimming cut 5 bases from V and 5 bases from J; bases unmatched to any gene: 8. In germline, CDR1 is SNHLY, CDR2 FYNNEI. The CDR3 coding sequence is TGTGCCAGCAGTCGGGGGACAGGGGCTGGCAATGAAAAACTGTTTTTT. Protein sequence: CASSRGTGAGNEKLFF.

The rearrangement joins TRBV18 to TRBJ1-2; D possibly corresponds to TRBD1 (6 bases). The CDR3 spans 16 residues. The ends were cut back, 6 bases at V and 6 bases at J, with 23 bases in the middle. Per germline, CDR1 KGHSH and CDR2 LQKENI. The DNA for the CDR3 is TGTGCCAGCTCTTACAGGGTCAGTCTCCCCATCGATGGCTACACCTTC. Its protein is CASSYRVSLPIDGYTF.

Only a few counts were recorded for this clonotype. This sequence joins TRBV19 and TRBJ1-6, with D perhaps matching TRBD1 (6 bases). Germline CDR1 is LNHDA and CDR2 is SQIVND (reference sequence). The CDR3 loop spans 18 amino acids. V lost 4 bases to trimming and J lost 0 bases, with 16 bases between them. CDR3 sequence reads: CASSTGGPLSSYNSPLHF. In DNA form, the CDR3 reads TGTGCCAGTAGTACCGGGGGCCCGTTGAGCTCCTATAATTCACCCCTCCACTTT.

A word on this clonotype: A read error may explain this, as a much larger clone is one base away. This chain links TRBV6-6 with TRBJ1-1; a possible D gene is TRBD1 (5 bases). Germline values: CDR1 MNHNY, CDR2 SVGAGI (reference sequence). V was trimmed by 0 bases and J by 10 bases, leaving 15 bases between them. This CDR3 is built from 14 residues. The CDR3 region has the DNA TGTGCCAGCAGTTACTCGAGGGGTGAGGCGTCAGCTTTCTTT. Encoded protein: CASSYSRGEASAFF.

This clonotype occurred many times. The V and J genes are TRBV12-3 or TRBV12-4 and TRBJ2-2; 11 bases are a match to TRBD1. The CDR3 has 20 amino acids. J lost 4 bases, V lost 5 bases, and 18 bases had no gene match. In DNA form, the CDR3 reads TGTGCCAGCAGTATGTGGCCAGGACAGGGGGCTAGTCGTGGCACCGGGGAGCTGTTTTTT. This codes for CASSMWPGQGASRGTGELFF.

This clonotype was counted only a few times. The chain has TRBV5-1 and TRBJ1-5; D perhaps matches TRBD1 (5 bases). Trimming removed 0 bases from V and 4 bases from J, with 11 bases in between. Germline loops: CDR1 SGHRS, CDR2 YFSETQ. This CDR3 has 15 residues. The CDR3 DNA sequence: TGCGCCAGCAGCTTGGCAGGGACTATGAATCAGCCCCAGCATTTT. It yields the protein CASSLAGTMNQPQHF.

CDR3 sequence reads: CASSPDRDTTNEKLFF. As DNA, the CDR3 is TGTGCCAGCTCACCCGACAGGGACACAACTAATGAAAAACTGTTTTTT. V is TRBV18 and J is TRBJ1-4; 7 bases line up with TRBD1. CDR3 length equals 16 residues. Losses at the gene ends were 3 bases for V and 0 bases for J; bases not matched to a gene: 4. Per the germline V gene, CDR1 is KGHSH and CDR2 is LQKENI. Based on the CDR3 plus reference TRBV18 and TRBJ1-4, the full variable domain is NAGVMQNPRHLVRRRGQEARLRCSPMKGHSHVYWYRQLPEEGLKFMVYLQKENIIDESGMPKERFSAEFPKEGPSILRIQQVVRGDSAAYFCASSPDRDTTNEKLFFGSGTQLSVL.

Regarding this clonotype: This may stem from a read error, because a much larger clone lies one nucleotide away. J is TRBJ2-1 and V is TRBV7-2, with D hard to call. The V end was cut by 5 bases, the J end by 6 bases, with 20 bases between. The CDR3 is made up of 16 amino acids. CDR1 is SGHTA and CDR2 is FQGNSA in the germline V gene. The CDR3, as DNA: TGTGCCAGCAGCCCGCATCACCTGGCTAGACGCAATGAGCAGTTCTTC. Protein sequence: CASSPHHLARRNEQFF.

The sample holds a few counts of this clonotype. The chain joins TRBV28 to TRBJ1-2; 9 nucleotides line up with TRBD1. V was clipped by 4 bases and J by 4 bases; unmatched bases: 7. The CDR3 consists of 15 residues. Germline CDR1 MDHEN, CDR2 SYDVKM. CDR3 sequence reads: CASSSQGQGSYGYTF. As DNA, the CDR3 is TGTGCCAGCAGTTCTCAGGGACAGGGAAGCTATGGCTACACCTTC.

The V call is TRBV12-3 or TRBV12-4, the J call TRBJ2-7; D assignment may be TRBD1 or TRBD2 (5 bases each). With 5 bases removed from V and 0 bases from J, the gap between germline ends came to 17 bases. The CDR3 sequence is 16 residues long. The CDR3 region is CASSGGPIRPSYEQYF. The CDR3 region has the DNA TGTGCCAGCAGTGGGGGACCTATCAGGCCCTCCTACGAGCAGTACTTC.